The T cell receptor beta chain under discussion was sequenced for a study of cytomegalovirus exposure and HLA in healthy donors. The table came from immunoSEQ multiplex PCR; TCRdb's copy has only in-frame clones and leaves some out. The table has 90,000 to 150,000 clones, approximately 85% seen once. Germline assignment: CDR1 LNHDA and CDR2 SQIVND (reference sequence). J gave up 5 bases and V 5 bases, and 10 bases lay outside the gene matches. The CDR3 totals 15 residues. The chain combines TRBV19 with TRBJ2-7, with TRBD1 identical over 9 bases. This TCR came from a man aged 18 to 29 in good health and CMV-seronegative. Material: PBMCs. The CDR3 bases are TGTGCCAGTAGTTATCCGGGACAGGGTAGCGACGAGCAGTACTTC. This encodes CASSYPGQGSDEQYF.